These T cell receptor beta chains were read from a single sample in a study of shared clonotypes between healthy human individuals. Sequencing was performed with immunoSEQ multiplex PCR; in TCRdb, only in-frame clones are kept and a portion is missing. The sample lists 2 million to 2.5 million clones; around 92% were seen once. The sequenced sample consisted of naive CD4+ T cells from PBMCs. The origin of the receptors is a man aged 18 to 29 in good health. Some clones in this sample may be carry-over from other donors' samples. The CDR3 runs from the conserved cysteine through the conserved F or W. Fields, in order: CDR3 protein, CDR3 DNA, clone size, V gene, J gene, D gene. The D gene is left open where the match is weak. Clone size is stated in some rows and not others, as once, few, many or a class when expanded.

CASSYFGRANTGELFF	TGTGCCAGCAGTTACTTTGGGAGGGCTAACACCGGGGAGCTGTTTTTT	.	TRBV6-5	TRBJ2-2	TRBD2
CASSLALSGIPYEQYF	TGTGCCAGCAGCTTAGCGCTAAGTGGTATTCCCTACGAGCAGTACTTC	.	TRBV7-2	TRBJ2-7	.
CASSLVYRGSEAFF	TGTGCCAGCAGCTTGGTTTACAGGGGGTCTGAAGCTTTCTTT	.	TRBV5-4	TRBJ1-1	TRBD1
CAISESWQGISNEKLFF	TGTGCCATCAGTGAATCGTGGCAGGGGATATCTAATGAAAAACTGTTTTTT	.	TRBV10-3	TRBJ1-4	.
CASSPLPSGITDTQYF	TGTGCCAGCTCACCATTACCTAGCGGGATCACAGATACGCAGTATTTT	.	TRBV18	TRBJ2-3	TRBD2
CASRIWGGPYEQYF	TGTGCCAGCAGAATTTGGGGGGGTCCCTACGAGCAGTACTTC	.	TRBV5-4	TRBJ2-7	TRBD2
CASSQAAGAGPQHF	TGCGCCAGCAGCCAAGCCGCGGGGGCTGGGCCCCAGCATTTT	.	TRBV4-1	TRBJ1-5	.
CAWRGTAGRINYGYTF	TGTGCCTGGAGGGGAACAGCGGGACGGATTAACTATGGCTACACCTTC	.	TRBV30	TRBJ1-2	.
CASRSQGKAFF	TGTGCCAGCAGATCGCAGGGGAAAGCTTTCTTT	.	TRBV6-5	TRBJ1-1	.
CASSAGRTSYEQYF	TGTGCCAGCTCTGCAGGACGGACCTCCTACGAGCAGTACTTC	.	TRBV18	TRBJ2-7	.
CASLGNTEAFF	TGTGCTAGTTTAGGGAACACTGAAGCTTTCTTT	.	TRBV12-5	TRBJ1-1	.
CASSGDNRAPEQYF	TGTGCCAGCTCGGGGGATAATAGGGCCCCGGAGCAGTACTTC	.	TRBV18	TRBJ2-7	.
CASSYSGQGGAEAFF	TGTGCCAGCAGTTACTCGGGACAGGGGGGCGCTGAAGCTTTCTTT	.	TRBV6-5	TRBJ1-1	TRBD1
CASSARPSSLTNEKLFF	TGTGCCAGCAGCGCGAGACCCTCGTCCTTAACTAATGAAAAACTGTTTTTT	.	TRBV9	TRBJ1-4	.
CASSQVPRTAPNEQFF	TGTGCCAGCAGCCAAGTCCCCAGGACAGCGCCCAATGAGCAGTTCTTC	.	TRBV4-2	TRBJ2-1	.
CASSKTDSNYGYTF	TGTGCCAGTAGCAAAACAGATTCTAACTATGGCTACACCTTC	few	TRBV19	TRBJ1-2	.
CASSPMQGIWWYYGYTF	TGTGCCAGCAGTCCAATGCAGGGGATCTGGTGGTACTATGGCTACACCTTC	.	TRBV28	TRBJ1-2	.